The subject of this entry is one TCR beta chain. Authors' data handling: Estimation of nucleated cell counts relied on the amplification of reference gene primers. Produced via immunoSEQ multiplex PCR; TCRdb's table is partial and in-frame only. From that table come the V and J calls and clone size; the DNA was used to work out D and trimming. The sample holds 150,000 to 200,000 clones, approximately 73% seen once. These data originate in a study of blood T cell repertoires in COVID-19. Germline V gene lookup returns CDR1 MNHEY and CDR2 SVGAGI. The J segment lost 0 bases and the V segment lost 8 bases, leaving 6 bases of the junction unmatched. The CDR3 length is 15 residues.

V is TRBV6-5 and J is TRBJ2-7, with 11 bases that match TRBD1. Sequenced material: PBMCs or T cells enriched from blood (not recorded which). This clonotype was obtained from a woman between 45 and 60 years old with acute COVID-19. In DNA, the CDR3 is TGTGCCAGCGGACCGGGACAGGGGGTCTCCTACGAGCAGTACGTC. Its protein is CASGPGQGVSYEQYV.